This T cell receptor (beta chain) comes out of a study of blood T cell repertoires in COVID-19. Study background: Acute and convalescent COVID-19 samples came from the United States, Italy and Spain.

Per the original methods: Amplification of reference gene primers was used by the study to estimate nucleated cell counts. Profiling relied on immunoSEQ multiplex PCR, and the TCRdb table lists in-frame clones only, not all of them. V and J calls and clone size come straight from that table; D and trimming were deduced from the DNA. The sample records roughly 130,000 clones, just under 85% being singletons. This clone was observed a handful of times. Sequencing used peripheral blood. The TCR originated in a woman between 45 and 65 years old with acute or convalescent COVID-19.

The DNA for the CDR3 is TGCGCCAGCAGCCAAGATCCTCGGACAGAAGCTTTCTTT. Translating it yields CASSQDPRTEAFF. V gene TRBV4-1 combines with J gene TRBJ1-1, with a tentative D call TRBD1 (5 bases). This CDR3 spans 13 amino acids. Trimming pared 0 bases from V and 8 bases from J, leaving 10 bases between. Germline V gives CDR1 MGHRA, CDR2 YSYEKL.